This TCR beta chain is from a study of blood T cell repertoires in COVID-19. Looking at the study overall: Spain, Italy and the United States supplied samples that represented acute and convalescent COVID-19. The analysed material was cDNA or gDNA that came from T cells, B-cell-depleted T cells, or PBMCs.

Clones were sequenced by immunoSEQ multiplex PCR, and TCRdb holds only the in-frame ones, with some missing. The sample has around 65,000 clones, roughly 93% seen once. The clonotype comes from a human donor in a cohort sampled during active COVID-19. Sequencing input: peripheral blood.

CDR3 sequence (DNA): TGCGCCAGCAGTGAGTCAGCGGGGACCCTCATGAGCTACACCTTC. It yields the protein CASSESAGTLMSYTF. This chain uses TRBV10-2 with TRBJ1-2; possible D gene TRBD1, 5 bases. The V end was cut by 0 bases, the J end by 9 bases, with 17 bases between. This CDR3 region has 15 residues. Germline values: CDR1 WSHSY, CDR2 SAAADI.